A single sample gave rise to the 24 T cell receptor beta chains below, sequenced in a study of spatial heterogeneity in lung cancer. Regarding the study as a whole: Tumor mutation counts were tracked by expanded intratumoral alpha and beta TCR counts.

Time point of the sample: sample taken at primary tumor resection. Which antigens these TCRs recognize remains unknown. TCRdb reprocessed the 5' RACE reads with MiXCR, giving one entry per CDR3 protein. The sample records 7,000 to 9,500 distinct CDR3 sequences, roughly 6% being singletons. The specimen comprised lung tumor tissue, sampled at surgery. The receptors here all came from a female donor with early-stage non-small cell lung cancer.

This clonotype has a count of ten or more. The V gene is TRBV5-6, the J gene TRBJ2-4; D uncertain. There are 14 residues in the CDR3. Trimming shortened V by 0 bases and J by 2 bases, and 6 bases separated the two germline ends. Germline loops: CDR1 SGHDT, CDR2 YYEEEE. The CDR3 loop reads CASSLDWTKNIQYF. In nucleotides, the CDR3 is TGTGCCAGCAGCTTGGACTGGACCAAAAACATTCAGTACTTC.

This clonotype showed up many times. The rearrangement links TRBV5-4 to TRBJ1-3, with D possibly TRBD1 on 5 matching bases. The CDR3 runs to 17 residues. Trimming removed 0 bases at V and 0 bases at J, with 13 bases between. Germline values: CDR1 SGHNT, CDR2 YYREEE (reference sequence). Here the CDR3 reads CASSLGGQTHSGNTIYF. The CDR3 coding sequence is TGTGCCAGCAGCTTGGGTGGACAAACGCACTCTGGAAACACCATATATTTT.

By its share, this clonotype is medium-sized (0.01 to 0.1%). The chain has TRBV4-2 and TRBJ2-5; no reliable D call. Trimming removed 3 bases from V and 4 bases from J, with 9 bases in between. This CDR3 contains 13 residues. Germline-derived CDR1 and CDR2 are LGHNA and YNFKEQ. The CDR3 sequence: CASSQNWGETQYF. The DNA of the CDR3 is TGTGCCAGCAGCCAGAACTGGGGAGAGACCCAGTACTTC.

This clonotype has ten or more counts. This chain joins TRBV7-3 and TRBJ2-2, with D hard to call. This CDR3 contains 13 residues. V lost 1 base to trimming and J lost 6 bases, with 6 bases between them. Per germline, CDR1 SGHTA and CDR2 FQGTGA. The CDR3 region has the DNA TGTGCCAGCAGCTTAATGGAATCCGGGGAGCTGTTTTTT. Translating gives CASSLMESGELFF. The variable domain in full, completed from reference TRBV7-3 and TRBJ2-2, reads GAGVSQTPSNKVTEKGKYVELRCDPISGHTALYWYRQSLGQGPEFLIYFQGTGAADDSGLPNDRFFAVRPEGSVSTLKIQRTERGDSAVYLCASSLMESGELFFGEGSRLTVL.

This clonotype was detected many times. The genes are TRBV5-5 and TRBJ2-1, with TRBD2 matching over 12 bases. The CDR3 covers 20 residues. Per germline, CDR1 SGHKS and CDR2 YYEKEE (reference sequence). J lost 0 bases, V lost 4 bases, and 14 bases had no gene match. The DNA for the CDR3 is TGTGCCAGCAGCCTAAGACTAGCGGGGGCCCTTACTCGCTCCTACAATGAGCAGTTCTTC. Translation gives CASSLRLAGALTRSYNEQFF.

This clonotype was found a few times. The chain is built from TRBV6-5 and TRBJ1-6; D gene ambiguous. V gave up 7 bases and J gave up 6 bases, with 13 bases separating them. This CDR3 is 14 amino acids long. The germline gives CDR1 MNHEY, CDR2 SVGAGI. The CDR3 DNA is TGTGCCAGCACCATTTCCGGGCGTAATTCACCCCTCCACTTT. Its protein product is CASTISGRNSPLHF.

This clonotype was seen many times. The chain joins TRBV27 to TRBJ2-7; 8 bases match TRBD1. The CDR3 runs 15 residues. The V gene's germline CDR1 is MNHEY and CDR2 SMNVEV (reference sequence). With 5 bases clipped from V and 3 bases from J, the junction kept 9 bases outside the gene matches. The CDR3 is CASSHQAGGLYEQYF. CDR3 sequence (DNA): TGTGCCAGCAGTCACCAGGCAGGGGGCCTCTACGAGCAGTACTTC.

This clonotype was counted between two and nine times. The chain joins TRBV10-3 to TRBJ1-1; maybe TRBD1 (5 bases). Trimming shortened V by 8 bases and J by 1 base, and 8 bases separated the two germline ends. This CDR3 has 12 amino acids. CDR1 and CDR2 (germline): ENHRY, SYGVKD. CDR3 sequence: CAIGQGNTEAFF. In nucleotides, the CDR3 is TGTGCCATCGGGCAGGGGAACACTGAAGCTTTCTTT.

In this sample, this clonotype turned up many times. CDR3 DNA: TGTGCCAGCGGGGTGAACACCGGGGAGCTGTTTTTT. Translating it yields CASGVNTGELFF. The V gene is TRBV7-7, the J gene TRBJ2-2; no clear D gene. Germline V gene data show CDR1 as SSHAT and CDR2 as FNYEAQ (reference sequence). Trimming cost V 8 bases and J 1 base, with 5 bases left between them. This CDR3 is built from 12 residues.

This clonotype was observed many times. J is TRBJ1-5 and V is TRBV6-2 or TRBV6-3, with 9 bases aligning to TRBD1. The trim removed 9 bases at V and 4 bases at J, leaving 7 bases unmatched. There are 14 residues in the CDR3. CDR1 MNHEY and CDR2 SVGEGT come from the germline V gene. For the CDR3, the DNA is TGTGCCAGTGTTGGGGACAGGGTGAATCAGCCCCAGCATTTT. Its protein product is CASVGDRVNQPQHF.

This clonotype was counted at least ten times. CDR3 coding DNA: TGTGCCAGTAGTATTTTTGATGGGTCTGATCAGCCCCAGCATTTT. Protein product: CASSIFDGSDQPQHF. The chain couples TRBV19 to TRBJ1-5; D unclear. The CDR3 sequence is 15 residues long. V lost 3 bases, J lost 5 bases, and 14 bases lay in between. Germline V gives CDR1 LNHDA, CDR2 SQIVND (reference sequence).

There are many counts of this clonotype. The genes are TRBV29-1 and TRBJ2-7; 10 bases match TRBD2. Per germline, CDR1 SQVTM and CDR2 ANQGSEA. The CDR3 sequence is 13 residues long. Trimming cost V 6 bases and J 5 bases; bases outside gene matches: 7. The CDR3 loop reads CSVAPGLANEQYF. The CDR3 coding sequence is TGCAGCGTGGCGCCGGGACTAGCGAACGAGCAGTACTTC.

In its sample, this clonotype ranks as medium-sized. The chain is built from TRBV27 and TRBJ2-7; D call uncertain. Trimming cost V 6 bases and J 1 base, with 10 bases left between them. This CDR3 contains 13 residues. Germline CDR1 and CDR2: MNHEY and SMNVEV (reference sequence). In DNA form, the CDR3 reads TGTGCCAGCAGGCCCTATACGTCCTACGAGCAGTACTTC. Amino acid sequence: CASRPYTSYEQYF.

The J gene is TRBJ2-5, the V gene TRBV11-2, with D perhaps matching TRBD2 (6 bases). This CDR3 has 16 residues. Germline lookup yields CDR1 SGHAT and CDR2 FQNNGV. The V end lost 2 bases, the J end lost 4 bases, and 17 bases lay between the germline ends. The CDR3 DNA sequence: TGTGCCAGCAGCTTAACAGGTTTGGAGGGAGGAGAGACCCAGTACTTC. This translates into CASSLTGLEGGETQYF.

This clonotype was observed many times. The DNA for the CDR3 is TGCAGCGTCGGCCCCGGTGACAGTAACTATGGCTACACCTTC. Translated: CSVGPGDSNYGYTF. The genes are TRBV29-1 and TRBJ1-2, with a weak D call TRBD1 (5 bases). Germline CDR1 and CDR2: SQVTM and ANQGSEA. Trimming took 6 bases from V and 1 from J, leaving 15 bases between them. The CDR3 contains 14 residues.

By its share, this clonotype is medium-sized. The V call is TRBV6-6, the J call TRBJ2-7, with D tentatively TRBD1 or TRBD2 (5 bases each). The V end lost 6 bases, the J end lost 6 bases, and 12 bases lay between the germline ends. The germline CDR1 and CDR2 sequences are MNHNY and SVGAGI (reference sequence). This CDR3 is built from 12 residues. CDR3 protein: CASRSGALEQYF. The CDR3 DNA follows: TGTGCCAGCAGATCCGGGGCGCTCGAGCAGTACTTC.

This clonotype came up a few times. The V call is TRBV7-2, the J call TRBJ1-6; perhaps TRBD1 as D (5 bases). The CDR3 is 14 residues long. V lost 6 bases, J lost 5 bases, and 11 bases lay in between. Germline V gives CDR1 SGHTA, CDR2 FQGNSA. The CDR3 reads CASRVQVDNSPLHF. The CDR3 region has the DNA TGTGCCAGCAGGGTACAGGTTGATAATTCACCCCTCCACTTT.

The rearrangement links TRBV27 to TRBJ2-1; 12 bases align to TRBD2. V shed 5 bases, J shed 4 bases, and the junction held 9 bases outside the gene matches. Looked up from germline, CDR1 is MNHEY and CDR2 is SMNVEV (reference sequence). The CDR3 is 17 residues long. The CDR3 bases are TGTGCCAGCAGTCCTCGGACTAGCGGGAAGGTTTACAATGAGCAGTTCTTC. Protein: CASSPRTSGKVYNEQFF.

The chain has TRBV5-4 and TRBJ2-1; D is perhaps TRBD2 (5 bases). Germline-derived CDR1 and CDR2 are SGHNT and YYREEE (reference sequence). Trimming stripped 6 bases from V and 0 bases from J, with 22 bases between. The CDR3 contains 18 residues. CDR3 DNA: TGTGCCAGCAACCCAACGCCGGGAAGCGGACTCTCCTACAATGAGCAGTTCTTC. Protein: CASNPTPGSGLSYNEQFF.

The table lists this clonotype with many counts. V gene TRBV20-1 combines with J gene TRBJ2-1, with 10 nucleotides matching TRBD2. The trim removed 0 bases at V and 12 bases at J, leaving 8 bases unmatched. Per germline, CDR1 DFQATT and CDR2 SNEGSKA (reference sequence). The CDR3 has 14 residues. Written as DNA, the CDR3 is TGCAGTGCTAGAGATGGTCTAGCGGGGGTGGGGCAGTTCTTC. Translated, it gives CSARDGLAGVGQFF.

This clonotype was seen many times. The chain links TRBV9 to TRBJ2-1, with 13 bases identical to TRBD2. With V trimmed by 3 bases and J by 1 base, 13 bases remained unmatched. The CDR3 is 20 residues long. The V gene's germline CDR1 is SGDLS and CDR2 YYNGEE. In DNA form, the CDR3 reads TGTGCCAGCAGCGCTCCACTAGCGGGGGGGCCAGGGTTGTCCTACAATGAGCAGTTCTTC. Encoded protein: CASSAPLAGGPGLSYNEQFF.

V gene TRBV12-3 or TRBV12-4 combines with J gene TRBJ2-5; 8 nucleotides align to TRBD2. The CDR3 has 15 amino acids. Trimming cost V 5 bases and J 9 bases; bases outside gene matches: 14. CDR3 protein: CASSNGPSGLPAQYF. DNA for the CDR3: TGTGCCAGCAGTAATGGGCCTAGCGGGCTCCCGGCCCAGTACTTC.

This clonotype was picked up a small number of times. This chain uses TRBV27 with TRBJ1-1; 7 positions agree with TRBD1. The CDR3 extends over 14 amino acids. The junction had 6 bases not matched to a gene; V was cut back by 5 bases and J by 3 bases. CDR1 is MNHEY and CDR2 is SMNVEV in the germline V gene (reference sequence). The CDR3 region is CASSLRGQYTEAFF. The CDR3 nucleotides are TGTGCCAGCAGTCTTAGGGGGCAGTACACTGAAGCTTTCTTT.

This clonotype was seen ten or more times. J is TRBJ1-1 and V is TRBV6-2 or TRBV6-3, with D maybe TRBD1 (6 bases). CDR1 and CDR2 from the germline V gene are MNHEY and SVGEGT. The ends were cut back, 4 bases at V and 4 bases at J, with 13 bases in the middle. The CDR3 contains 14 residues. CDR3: CASSSNRDGTEAFF. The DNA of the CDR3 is TGTGCCAGCAGTTCAAACAGGGACGGCACTGAAGCTTTCTTT.